These T cell receptor beta chains were read from a single sample in a study of blood T cell repertoires in COVID-19. The table came from immunoSEQ multiplex PCR; TCRdb's copy has only in-frame clones and leaves some out. This sample carries 70,000 to 90,000 clones, approximately 79% of them seen once, and the ten largest clones take about 11%. The specimen sequenced was peripheral blood. Receptors were obtained from a man between 65 and 85 years old with acute or convalescent COVID-19. CDR3s include the opening cysteine and the closing phenylalanine or tryptophan. The D gene is left open where the match is weak. For some rows the clone size is stated as once, few or many, or as a class when expanded; others skip it.

J gene | D gene | V gene | clone size | CDR3 DNA | CDR3 protein
TRBJ1-1 | - | TRBV2 | few | TGTGCCAGCCTTATCCCGGGACACAAGAACACTGAAGCTTTCTTT | CASLIPGHKNTEAFF
TRBJ2-2 | - | TRBV3-1/TRBV3-2 | - | TGTGCCAGCAGCCCGAAGGGGCTTGGGGGGGAGCTGTTTTTT | CASSPKGLGGELFF
TRBJ2-5 | TRBD2 | TRBV3-1/TRBV3-2 | - | TGTGCCAGCAGCCCGGGACTAGCGGGTCCAGAGACCCAGTACTTC | CASSPGLAGPETQYF
TRBJ2-6 | TRBD2 | TRBV27 | - | TGTGCCAGCAGTTTTCGGGGGGGCTCGGCCAACGTCCTGACTTTC | CASSFRGGSANVLTF
TRBJ1-3 | - | TRBV6-6 | - | TGTGCCAGCAGTTACTCAGAGTTCTCTGGAAACACCATATATTTT | CASSYSEFSGNTIYF
TRBJ2-2 | - | TRBV15 | - | TGTGCCACCAGCAGAGAGGCAGGGTATAACACCGGGGAGCTGTTTTTT | CATSREAGYNTGELFF
TRBJ2-7 | - | TRBV27 | - | TGTGCCAGCAGTTGGTTCGGCCAGGGCGAGCAGTACTTC | CASSWFGQGEQYF
TRBJ1-5 | - | TRBV28 | - | TGTGCCAGCAGTTTAGCCAGGGGTCAGCCCCAGCATTTT | CASSLARGQPQHF
TRBJ1-3 | - | TRBV19 | - | TGTGCCAGTAGTTCTCAGGAAGGCTCTGGAAACACCATATATTTT | CASSSQEGSGNTIYF
TRBJ2-3 | - | TRBV2 | - | TGTGCCAGCGGAGGGGTAGCGAGAGGGGATACGCAGTATTTT | CASGGVARGDTQYF
TRBJ1-4 | TRBD1 | TRBV20-1 | - | TGCAGCCCCAGGGGGGCTGAAAAACTGTTTTTT | CSPRGAEKLFF
TRBJ1-2 | - | TRBV9 | - | TGTGCCAGCAGCGTAGCTTTGGAGGGGATCTATGGCTACACCTTC | CASSVALEGIYGYTF
TRBJ1-6 | - | TRBV4-1 | few | TGCGCCAGCAGCTCACAGAGCTCCTATAATTCACCCCTCCACTTT | CASSSQSSYNSPLHF
TRBJ2-3 | TRBD2 | TRBV19 | - | TGTGCCAGTAGTCGTCTAGCGGGAGGGTTGGATACGCAGTATTTT | CASSRLAGGLDTQYF
TRBJ2-2 | TRBD2 | TRBV7-3 | - | TGTGCCAGCAGTTCTCGGGGGGCGAACACCGGGGAGCTGTTTTTT | CASSSRGANTGELFF
TRBJ2-2 | - | TRBV5-6 | - | TGTGCCAGCAGCTTCAGTCCGGGGAGCACCGGGGAGCTGTTTTTT | CASSFSPGSTGELFF
TRBJ1-1 | - | TRBV14 | - | TGTGCCAGCAGCCAAGATGCGTACACTGAAGCTTTCTTT | CASSQDAYTEAFF
TRBJ1-2 | - | TRBV5-4 | once | TGTGCCAGCAGTCAGGGCCCAAACTATGGCTACACCTTC | CASSQGPNYGYTF
TRBJ2-3 | TRBD2 | TRBV5-6 | - | TGTGCCAGCAGCTCGACTAGCGGGGGGGCCATGTATACGCAGTATTTT | CASSSTSGGAMYTQYF
TRBJ2-3 | TRBD2 | TRBV10-1 | few | TGCGCCAGCAGTGGACCTCGTCTAGCGGGGACGCCAGATACGCAGTATTTT | CASSGPRLAGTPDTQYF
TRBJ1-6 | - | TRBV11-2 | - | TGTGCCAGCAGCTTAGGCAGGGGATCTTCACCCCTCCACTTT | CASSLGRGSSPLHF
TRBJ1-2 | - | TRBV28 | - | TGTGCCAGCAGTTTTGGGGCATCGGATGGCTACACCTTC | CASSFGASDGYTF
TRBJ2-1 | - | TRBV30 | - | TGTGCCTGTGGACAGAACAATGAGCAGTTCTTC | CACGQNNEQFF
TRBJ1-2 | TRBD1 | TRBV19 | - | TGTGCCAGTAGTCCCGGGACAGGGCTAGGCGGCTACACCTTC | CASSPGTGLGGYTF
TRBJ1-3 | - | TRBV11-2 | - | TGTGCCAGCAGCTTAGACATCAACTCTGGAAACACCATATATTTT | CASSLDINSGNTIYF
TRBJ1-4 | TRBD1 | TRBV3-1/TRBV3-2 | - | TGTGCCAGCAGCCAACGTCAGGGGGCGACGGGGGAAAAACTGTTTTTT | CASSQRQGATGEKLFF
TRBJ2-1 | - | TRBV7-6 | few | TGTGCCAGCAGCTTAGGATACAGGGCTGAGCAGTTCTTC | CASSLGYRAEQFF
TRBJ1-2 | - | TRBV9 | - | TGTGCCAGCAGCGTAGAGGGGGTTCCTAACTATGGCTACACCTTC | CASSVEGVPNYGYTF
TRBJ2-5 | - | TRBV9 | - | TGTGCCAGCAGCGTAGGATGGCCAGAAGAGACCCAGTACTTC | CASSVGWPEETQYF
TRBJ1-1 | - | TRBV6-5 | - | TGTGCCAGCACCCTGGGGAGGATTTTCAACACTGAAGCTTTCTTT | CASTLGRIFNTEAFF
TRBJ2-3 | TRBD2 | TRBV4-1 | - | TGCGCCAGCAGCCAAGATTGGGGTAGCGGGGCCTTGGGTACGCAGTATTTT | CASSQDWGSGALGTQYF
TRBJ2-5 | TRBD2 | TRBV11-2 | - | TGTGCCAGCAGCTCCTGGGGACTAGCAGGAGAGACCCAGTACTTC | CASSSWGLAGETQYF
TRBJ2-5 | TRBD2 | TRBV11-2 | once | TGTGCCAGCAGCGACGGGACTAGCGGTACCCAGTACTTC | CASSDGTSGTQYF
TRBJ2-3 | TRBD2 | TRBV10-2 | - | TGCGCCAGCACCCCTAAGCGGGGGCCGGGAGATACGCAGTATTTT | CASTPKRGPGDTQYF
TRBJ1-3 | - | TRBV6-6 | many | TGTGCCAGCAGTTACATACAGGGTGGGAGAAACACCATATATTTT | CASSYIQGGRNTIYF
TRBJ1-3 | TRBD1 | TRBV18 | - | TGTGCCAGCTCACAAGGGACAGGGGACTCTGGAAACACCATATATTTT | CASSQGTGDSGNTIYF
TRBJ1-1 | TRBD1 | TRBV5-1 | - | TGCGCCAGCAGCTGGGGACAGCCGAACACTGAAGCTTTCTTT | CASSWGQPNTEAFF
TRBJ2-3 | TRBD2 | TRBV3-1/TRBV3-2 | - | TGTGCCAGCAGCCCCCCAAGCGGGGGGTGGGATACGCAGTATTTT | CASSPPSGGWDTQYF
TRBJ2-3 | - | TRBV24-1 | - | TGTGCCACCAGTGATTTAGGGGGAACAGATACGCAGTATTTT | CATSDLGGTDTQYF
TRBJ1-2 | - | TRBV6-2/TRBV6-3 | - | TGTGCCAGCAGTTACGGGGGCTACTATGGCTACACCTTC | CASSYGGYYGYTF
TRBJ2-3 | TRBD2 | TRBV4-2 | few | TGTGCCAGCAGCCAAGGGACTAGCGGGGGGGCTAGCACAGATACGCAGTATTTT | CASSQGTSGGASTDTQYF
TRBJ2-5 | - | TRBV7-3 | - | TGTGCCAGCAGCTTAATTGGGGGGCAAGAGACCCAGTACTTC | CASSLIGGQETQYF
TRBJ1-2 | - | TRBV14 | - | TGTGCCAGCAGCCCCCTCCGGGGTTACGGCTACACCTTC | CASSPLRGYGYTF
TRBJ1-2 | TRBD1 | TRBV6-4 | - | TGTGCCAGCAGCCCCGGGACAGGGAGCGGCTACACCTTC | CASSPGTGSGYTF
TRBJ2-7 | - | TRBV5-5 | - | TGTGCCAGCAGTCAAGCGGGCAGCTCCTACGAGCAGTACTTC | CASSQAGSSYEQYF
TRBJ1-5 | TRBD1 | TRBV10-2 | - | TGCGCCAGCGCCGACAGGGACAGATCGCCCCAGCATTTT | CASADRDRSPQHF
TRBJ2-1 | TRBD2 | TRBV4-1 | - | TGCGCCAGCAGCCGAATCTCTAGCGGGGGGGCTCATGAGCAGTTCTTC | CASSRISSGGAHEQFF
TRBJ1-3 | - | TRBV5-1 | - | TGCGCCAGCAGCTCCACGGCAGGGCGAAACACCATATATTTT | CASSSTAGRNTIYF
TRBJ1-2 | - | TRBV5-1 | - | TGCGCCAGCAGATCGGGGGGTGAGGATGGCTACACCTTC | CASRSGGEDGYTF
TRBJ1-2 | TRBD1 | TRBV7-9 | - | TGTGCCAGCAGCCCCCAAGGACAGGGTAATAACTATGGCTACACCTTC | CASSPQGQGNNYGYTF
TRBJ2-1 | - | TRBV27 | - | TGTGCCAGCAGTTCGACAGAATACAATGAGCAGTTCTTC | CASSSTEYNEQFF
TRBJ1-3 | TRBD1 | TRBV9 | - | TGTGCCAGCGATACAGGGGGGTTTGGAAACACCATATATTTT | CASDTGGFGNTIYF
TRBJ2-3 | TRBD1 | TRBV2 | - | TGTGCCAGCAGTGATTTAGGGGGCCCGGATACGCAGTATTTT | CASSDLGGPDTQYF
TRBJ1-1 | TRBD1 | TRBV6-5 | - | TGTGCCAGCAAAATTTCAGGGGGGACGAACACTGAAGCTTTCTTT | CASKISGGTNTEAFF